This TCR beta chain was sequenced for a study of control samples from healthy donors and cancer patients. The CDR3 is made up of 15 amino acids. The V end lost 0 bases, the J end lost 2 bases, and 10 bases lay between the germline ends. CDR1 and CDR2 (germline): MRHNA, SNTAGT. Assay: immunoSEQ multiplex PCR; the TCRdb copy retains only in-frame clones and omits some. Of under 150,000 clones listed, 80% to 90% were seen once; the top ten hold roughly 8.7%. The V gene is TRBV6-4, the J gene TRBJ1-2; weak D call: TRBD1 (6 bases). The origin of this receptor is a woman aged 25 to 39 in good health. Sequencing was carried out using blood. The CDR3, as DNA: TGTGCCAGCAGTGACTCGATTCAGGGGAACTATGGCTACACCTTC. Translating gives CASSDSIQGNYGYTF.